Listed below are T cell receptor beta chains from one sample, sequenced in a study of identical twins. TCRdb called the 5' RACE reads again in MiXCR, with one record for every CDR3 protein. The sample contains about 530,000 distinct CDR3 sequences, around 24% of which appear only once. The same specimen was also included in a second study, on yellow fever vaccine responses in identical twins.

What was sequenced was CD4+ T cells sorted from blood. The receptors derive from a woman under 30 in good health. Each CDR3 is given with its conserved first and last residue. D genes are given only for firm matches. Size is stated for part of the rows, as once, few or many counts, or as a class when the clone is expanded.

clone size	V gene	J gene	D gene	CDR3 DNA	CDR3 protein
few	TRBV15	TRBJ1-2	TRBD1	TGTGCCACCAGCAGTGGGGACAGGGGGCCTTATGGCTACACCTTC	CATSSGDRGPYGYTF
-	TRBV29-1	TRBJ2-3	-	TGCAGCGCCACCGCCAGGTCCGATACGCAGTATTTT	CSATARSDTQYF
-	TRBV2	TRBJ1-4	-	TGTGCCAGCATGGAGGTGCGACAGAATGAAAAACTGTTTTTT	CASMEVRQNEKLFF
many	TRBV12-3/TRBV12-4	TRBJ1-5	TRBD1	TGTGCCAGCAGCCAGGGACAGGCTATAAGGCCCCAGCATTTT	CASSQGQAIRPQHF
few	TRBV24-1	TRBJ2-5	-	TGTGCCACCAGTGATTTGTATCCGGACCAGGTTGCCGAGACCCAGTACTTC	CATSDLYPDQVAETQYF
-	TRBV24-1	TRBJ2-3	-	TGTGCCACCAGTGATGGCAGGCCATCTATGGTAGATACGCAGTATTTT	CATSDGRPSMVDTQYF
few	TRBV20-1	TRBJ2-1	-	TGCAGTGCTAGAGGTCAGGGGCACAATGAGCAGTTCTTC	CSARGQGHNEQFF
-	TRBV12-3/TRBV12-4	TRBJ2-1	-	TGTGCCAGCAGTTCAACGGTGAATGAGCAGTTCTTC	CASSSTVNEQFF
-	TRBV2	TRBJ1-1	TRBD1	TGTGCCAGCACTAGAGACAGGGGCTTGGCTGAAGCTTTCTTT	CASTRDRGLAEAFF
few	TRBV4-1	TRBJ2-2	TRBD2	TGCGCCAGCAGCCAAGATAGGGGACTAGGTTACACCGGGGAGCTGTTTTTT	CASSQDRGLGYTGELFF
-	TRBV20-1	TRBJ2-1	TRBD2	TGCAGTGCTAGAGTGCTAGCGGGGTACAATGAGCAGTTCTTC	CSARVLAGYNEQFF
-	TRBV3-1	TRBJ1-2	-	TGTGCCAGCAGCCGGCGTGGTGCCGCTCCGATCTATGGCTACACCTTC	CASSRRGAAPIYGYTF
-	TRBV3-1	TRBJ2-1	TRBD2	TGTGCCAGCAGCCCGTCTCTAGCGGGATCCAATGAGCAGTTCTTC	CASSPSLAGSNEQFF